This T cell receptor beta chain is from a study of blood T cell repertoires in COVID-19. This clone was seen once. The table came from immunoSEQ multiplex PCR; TCRdb's copy has only in-frame clones and leaves some out. In the table there are roughly 300,000 clones, roughly 86% of which are singletons. CDR1 is SQVTM and CDR2 is ANQGSEA in the germline V gene. Between the trimmed V and J ends, which lost 7 bases and 4 bases, there was a span of 16 bases. The length of the CDR3 is 13 residues. Sequencing input: peripheral blood. The sequence was obtained from a man between 18 and 29 years old with active or convalescent COVID-19. The chain recombines TRBV29-1 with TRBJ1-2; D may be TRBD1 (6 bases). CDR3 region: CSARQVIPYGYTF. DNA of the CDR3: TGCAGCGCCAGACAGGTTATCCCCTATGGCTACACCTTC.